This T cell receptor beta chain came from a study of blood T cell repertoires in COVID-19 (dated by TCRdb to 2020 to 2022). About the study as a whole: Collaborator samples came from the United States, Italy and Spain and covered acute and convalescent phases of COVID-19. The material from the prospective study consisted of cDNA or gDNA derived from T cells, B-cell-depleted T cells, or PBMCs. Deeply sampled blood TCRbeta repertoires from subjects exposed to, actively infected with, or recovered from COVID-19 were included in the dataset. The repertoires were made available in a free public database intended to serve as a resource for research on the immune response to SARS-CoV-2. The samples were drawn from the first 160 participants of the ongoing ImmuneRACE study and from about 1,200 subjects provided by 6 global collaborators. A de-identified subject ID, COVID-19 status, age in years and sex were almost always included in the sample metadata. Where available, HLA class I and class II types were obtained from metadata supplied by the sample provider rather than from assay-based typing. Study-wide findings and limitations: The amount of clinical and demographic metadata varied by source and participant and was provided uncurated.

Points on this clone: The clone's antigen remains unknown. Base qualities are not at hand, and no much larger clone is one base apart.

Collaborating institutions collected whole blood in K2EDTA tubes following their own protocols. For TCRbeta analysis, collaborator samples were shipped as frozen whole blood, as isolated PBMCs, or as DNA extracted from either sample type. The immunoSEQ Assay, a bias-controlled multiplex PCR, was used to amplify TCRbeta CDR3 regions from genomic DNA. The original methods were these. Nucleated cell counts per sample were estimated from amplification of reference gene primers within the assay. Sequence reads were collapsed and filtered to measure the absolute abundance of every unique TCRbeta CDR3 rearrangement. Productive Simpson clonality was computed per sample as the square root of Simpson's diversity index over productive rearrangements. TCRdb retrieved this table from immuneACCESS and kept in-frame rearrangements only. Not all clones are present; in checked studies, unresolved V genes account for under half, and no reason is known for the remainder. That table supplies the V and J calls and clone size; D and trimming were determined from the DNA. The sample includes about 100,000 clones, with roughly 90% observed a single time. Approximately 1.8% of the sample goes to the ten largest clones.

The sequence derives from an elderly man with acute or convalescent COVID-19. The sequencing sample was made of peripheral blood.

The CDR3 protein sequence reads: CSASPSGGRQPQHF. The DNA reads as follows: TGCAGTGCTAGTCCGTCAGGGGGACGACAGCCCCAGCATTTT. The V and J genes are TRBV20-1 and TRBJ1-5, with 7 junctional bases fitting TRBD1. Sequences DFQATT (CDR1) and SNEGSKA (CDR2) are obtained from the germline V gene (reference sequence). From V the trimming removes 3 bases and from J it removes 7 bases, while the gene matches leave 9 bases of the junction unaccounted for. The CDR3 spans 14 residues, from the cysteine through the phenylalanine. The only DNA kept is the CDR3, 42 bases in frame from the first base.